This T cell receptor (beta chain) was documented in a study of cytomegalovirus exposure and HLA in healthy donors. Germline CDR1 reads KGHSH; CDR2 reads LQKENI. The CDR3 consists of 15 residues. V lost 2 bases to trimming and J lost 0 bases, with 10 bases between them. The study's findings and limits: CMV antigen specificity of a few CMV-associated chains was confirmed in vitro. Many donors carried some public TCRs, although rarity characterized most TCR sequences. Associated with cytomegalovirus, according to the listing, were 150 to 200 TCR beta chains. Cytomegalovirus status was reportedly diagnosed by the classifier with high sensitivity and specificity.

For this clone: What it recognizes is unknown.

Assay: immunoSEQ multiplex PCR; the TCRdb copy retains only in-frame clones and omits some. The sample includes around 260,000 clones, about 90% of them seen just once. V gene TRBV18 combines with J gene TRBJ2-5; no definite D call. The sample comprised PBMCs. The source of this sequence is a woman in her twenties or thirties in good health and CMV-seronegative. The CDR3 bases are TGTGCCAGCTCACCAGCAGACCTGTACCAAGAGACCCAGTACTTC. Translating gives CASSPADLYQETQYF.